Listed below are T cell receptor beta chains from one sample, sequenced in a study of T cell changes during pregnancy in multiple sclerosis. Clones were read by immunoSEQ multiplex PCR, and TCRdb kept only the in-frame ones, dropping some. The sample lists around 47,000 clones; almost 95% were seen once. Here the sequenced sample was CD8+ T cells from peripheral blood mononuclear cells, taken in the first trimester of pregnancy. The receptors come from a female donor with multiple sclerosis, enrolled in a pregnancy study. Both conserved end residues are part of each CDR3. Fields, in order: clone size, D gene, CDR3 length, J gene, V gene, CDR3 DNA, CDR3 protein. The D gene is left open where the match is weak. A row's size may be missing; if present it is once, few, many or a size class.

>NA|NA|14|TRBJ2-7|TRBV5-4
TGTGCCAGCAGCTCCGGCAGGGGTACCTACGAGCAGTACTTC
CASSSGRGTYEQYF
>once|NA|13|TRBJ2-7|TRBV7-8
TGTGCCAGCACCCTAGGACTGTCCTACGAGCAGTACTTC
CASTLGLSYEQYF
>NA|TRBD2|16|TRBJ2-3|TRBV15
TGTGCCACCAGCCCACTTCGCGGGAGGGCCGTAGATACGCAGTATTTT
CATSPLRGRAVDTQYF
>NA|TRBD2|15|TRBJ2-5|TRBV9
TGTGCCAGCAGCGTGACTAGCGGGGGGGAAGAGACCCAGTACTTC
CASSVTSGGEETQYF
>NA|NA|14|TRBJ1-1|TRBV4-1
TGCGCCAGCAGCCAAGCTTCGGGGAATACTGAAGCTTTCTTT
CASSQASGNTEAFF
>NA|TRBD1|15|TRBJ1-3|TRBV5-4
TGTGCCAGCAGCTCACAGGGGGCATCGGGAAACACCATATATTTT
CASSSQGASGNTIYF
>NA|TRBD2|21|TRBJ2-7|TRBV10-3
TGTGCCATCAGTGAGTCGGGCCTGAGTGGACTAGCGGGGGGCAAGGGGGACGAGCAGTACTTC
CAISESGLSGLAGGKGDEQYF
>NA|TRBD1|16|TRBJ1-2|TRBV6-1
TGTGCCAGCAGTGAAGACGAGGGACAGGGGAACTATGGCTACACCTTC
CASSEDEGQGNYGYTF
>NA|TRBD1|15|TRBJ1-1|TRBV10-3
TGTGCCATCAGTGAGTCGACAGGGGACAACACTGAAGCTTTCTTT
CAISESTGDNTEAFF
>NA|NA|14|TRBJ2-1|TRBV6-4
TGTGCCAGCAGTGGGCTAGAGGGTGACAATGAGCAGTTCTTC
CASSGLEGDNEQFF
>NA|TRBD1|14|TRBJ2-7|TRBV5-5
TGTGCCAGCAGCTTGCGGGACAGCCACTACGAGCAGTACTTC
CASSLRDSHYEQYF
>once|NA|17|TRBJ2-1|TRBV29-1
TGCAGCGTTGTGGGCCTCTTTGAAGGGGCAGGACCCCATGAGCAGTTCTTC
CSVVGLFEGAGPHEQFF
>NA|NA|13|TRBJ2-5|TRBV27
TGTGCCAGCAGTTTCGGGGGCCAAGAGACCCAGTACTTC
CASSFGGQETQYF
>NA|NA|13|TRBJ2-3|TRBV9
TGTGCCAGCAGCGTAGGGGGGGCAGATACGCAGTATTTT
CASSVGGADTQYF
>NA|NA|17|TRBJ2-6|TRBV27
TGTGCCAGCACCCCGCGGGCGGGCCGCTCTGGGGCCAACGTCCTGACTTTC
CASTPRAGRSGANVLTF
>NA|TRBD2|15|TRBJ2-7|TRBV10-2
TGCGCCAGCAGTGAGTCCGTAGCGGGAGGCTACGAGCAGTACTTC
CASSESVAGGYEQYF
>NA|NA|12|TRBJ1-2|TRBV9
TGTGCCAGCAGGGGAGGAGACTATGGCTACACCTTC
CASRGGDYGYTF
>NA|NA|12|TRBJ2-1|TRBV5-6
TGTGCCAGCAGCAGCTACGACAATGAGCAGTTCTTC
CASSSYDNEQFF
>NA|NA|15|TRBJ1-5|TRBV4-1
TGCGCCAGCAGCCAAAGACAGATTAGCAATCAGCCCCAGCATTTT
CASSQRQISNQPQHF
>NA|NA|15|TRBJ2-1|TRBV27
TGTGCCAGCAGTTTAGCGGATAGCTCCTACAATGAGCAGTTCTTC
CASSLADSSYNEQFF
>NA|TRBD1|13|TRBJ1-2|TRBV27
TGTGCCAGCAGATCCGACAGGGGCTACGGCTACACCTTC
CASRSDRGYGYTF
>few|TRBD1|18|TRBJ1-5|TRBV9
TGTGCCAGCAGCGTAGATGACAGGGGCCTGTGGGGCAATCAGCCCCAGCATTTT
CASSVDDRGLWGNQPQHF
>NA|TRBD1|16|TRBJ2-7|TRBV6-1
TGTGCCAGCAGTGACCCGACAGGGGGCAAATTCTACGAGCAGTACTTC
CASSDPTGGKFYEQYF
>NA|NA|15|TRBJ2-1|TRBV10-2
TGCGCCAGCAGTGAGTCACAGGTATCCTACAATGAGCAGTTCTTC
CASSESQVSYNEQFF
>NA|TRBD1|18|TRBJ2-6|TRBV23-1
TGCGCCAGCAGTCAAGGACAGGGGGACTCCTCTGGGGCCAACGTCCTGACTTTC
CASSQGQGDSSGANVLTF
>NA|TRBD2|16|TRBJ2-1|TRBV7-3
TGTGCCAGCAGCTTAAGGACTAGCGGGGTGGGAAATGAGCAGTTCTTC
CASSLRTSGVGNEQFF
>NA|NA|10|TRBJ2-5|TRBV27
TGTGCCAGCAGTTCAGGGGAGCAGTACTTC
CASSSGEQYF
>NA|TRBD2|16|TRBJ2-3|TRBV27
TGTGCCAGCAGTTTTCGAGCGGGAGGGCCCTCAGATACGCAGTATTTT
CASSFRAGGPSDTQYF
>NA|NA|16|TRBJ2-7|TRBV23-1
TGCGCCAGCATGCCCCCTGAGGGGGAAAGGGTCTACGAGCAGTACTTC
CASMPPEGERVYEQYF